This TCR beta chain was sequenced for a study of metastatic and nonmetastatic thyroid tumors. TCRdb re-analyzed the PCR reads through MiXCR. There are approximately 7,000 clones in the sample; 18% occur only once, and roughly 24% lies in the top ten. J lost 6 bases, V lost 6 bases, and 10 bases had no gene match. This CDR3 contains 16 residues. Germline lookup yields CDR1 MDHEN and CDR2 SYDVKM. The entire patient cohort was treatment-naive prior to thyroid surgery. The sequenced material came from adjacent normal tissue. The rearrangement uses TRBV28 and TRBJ2-3, with 12 positions matching TRBD2. The sequence derives from a male donor with papillary thyroid cancer or a benign thyroid nodule (not recorded which). Some clones in this sample may be carry-over from other donors' samples. The CDR3 sequence: CASSEPSGRAIDTQYF. DNA of the CDR3: TGTGCCAGCAGCGAACCTAGCGGGAGGGCCATTGATACGCAGTATTTT.